The TCR beta chain under discussion was sequenced for a study of cytomegalovirus exposure and HLA in healthy donors. This clone was found a few times. PCR used 60 Vbeta primers and 13 Jbeta primers. Produced via immunoSEQ multiplex PCR; TCRdb's table is partial and in-frame only. The repertoire holds under 200,000 clones, with about three quarters as singletons. Germline V gene lookup returns CDR1 MNHEY and CDR2 SMNVEV (reference sequence). The germline V and J ends were trimmed by 6 bases and 3 bases, with 11 bases remaining between them. This CDR3 is 13 amino acids long. The sample consisted of PBMCs. The chain recombines TRBV27 with TRBJ1-2; weak D call: TRBD1 (6 bases). This clonotype was obtained from a woman aged 40 to 50 in good health and CMV-seropositive. CDR3 nucleotides: TGTGCCAGCAGGGCCCACAGGGACTATGGCTACACCTTC. This translates into CASRAHRDYGYTF.